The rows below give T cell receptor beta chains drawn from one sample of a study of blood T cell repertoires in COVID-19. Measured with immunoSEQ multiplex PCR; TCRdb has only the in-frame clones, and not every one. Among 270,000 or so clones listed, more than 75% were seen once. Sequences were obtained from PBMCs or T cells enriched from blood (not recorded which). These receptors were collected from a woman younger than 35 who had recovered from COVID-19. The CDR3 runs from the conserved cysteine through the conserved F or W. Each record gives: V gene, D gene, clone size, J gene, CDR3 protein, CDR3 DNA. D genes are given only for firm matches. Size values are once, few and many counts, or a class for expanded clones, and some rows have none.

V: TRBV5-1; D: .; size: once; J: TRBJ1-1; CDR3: CASSLSRNTEAFF; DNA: TGCGCCAGCAGCTTGTCTAGAAACACTGAAGCTTTCTTT
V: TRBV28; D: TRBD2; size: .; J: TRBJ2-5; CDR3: CASRPALAGVETQYF; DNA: TGTGCCAGCAGGCCTGCACTAGCGGGAGTGGAGACCCAGTACTTC
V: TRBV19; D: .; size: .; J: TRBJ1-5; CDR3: CASTPGGSNQPQHF; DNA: TGTGCCAGTACCCCGGGGGGGAGCAATCAGCCCCAGCATTTT
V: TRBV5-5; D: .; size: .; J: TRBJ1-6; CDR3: CASSRDATGGFLPLHF; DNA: TGTGCCAGCAGCAGGGATGCGACAGGCGGGTTTTTACCCCTCCACTTT
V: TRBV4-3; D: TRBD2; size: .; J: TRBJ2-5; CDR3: CASSQTGTSGSAVGRPETQYF; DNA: TGCGCCAGCAGCCAAACCGGGACTAGCGGATCTGCGGTGGGTCGTCCAGAGACCCAGTACTTC
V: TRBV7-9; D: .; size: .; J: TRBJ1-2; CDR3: CASSLASANYGYTF; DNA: TGTGCCAGCAGCTTAGCTAGCGCTAACTATGGCTACACCTTC
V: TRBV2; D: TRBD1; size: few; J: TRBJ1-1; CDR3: CASSPGDRLNTEAFF; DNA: TGTGCCAGCAGTCCCGGGGACAGGTTGAACACTGAAGCTTTCTTT
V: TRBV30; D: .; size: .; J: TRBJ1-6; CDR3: CAWNVQGDSPLHF; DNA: TGTGCCTGGAACGTCCAAGGGGATTCACCCCTCCACTTT
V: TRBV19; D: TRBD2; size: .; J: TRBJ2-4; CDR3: CASSPREGLLAKNIQYF; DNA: TGTGCCAGTAGTCCCCGGGAGGGACTACTAGCCAAAAACATTCAGTACTTC
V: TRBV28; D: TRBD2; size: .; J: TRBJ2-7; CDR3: CASSFGTTYEQYF; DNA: TGTGCCAGCAGCTTCGGGACTACCTACGAGCAGTACTTC
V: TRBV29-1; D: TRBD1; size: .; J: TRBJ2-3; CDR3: CSVERQGVTDTQYF; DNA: TGCAGCGTTGAACGACAGGGAGTCACAGATACGCAGTATTTT
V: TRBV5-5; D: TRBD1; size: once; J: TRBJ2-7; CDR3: CASSFTGTVTYEQYF; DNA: TGTGCCAGCAGTTTCACTGGGACAGTAACCTACGAGCAGTACTTC
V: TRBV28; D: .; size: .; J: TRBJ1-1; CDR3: CASSFLRNTEAFF; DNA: TGTGCCAGCAGTTTCCTCAGGAACACTGAAGCTTTCTTT
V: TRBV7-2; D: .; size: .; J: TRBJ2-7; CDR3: CASSWGPGLYEQYF; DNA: TGTGCCAGCAGCTGGGGGCCAGGGTTGTACGAGCAGTACTTC
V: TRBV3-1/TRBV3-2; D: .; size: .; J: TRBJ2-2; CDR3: CASSQAASGELFF; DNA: TGTGCCAGCAGCCAAGCTGCGTCCGGGGAGCTGTTTTTT